Each of the 10 T cell receptor beta chains below was sequenced from the same sample in a study of cytomegalovirus exposure and HLA in healthy donors. Both 60 Vbeta primers and 13 Jbeta primers went into the PCR. TCRdb keeps only in-frame clones here, not all; method: immunoSEQ multiplex PCR. The data contain around 120,000 clones, 79% of them singletons. What was sequenced was PBMCs. The receptors here all came from a man aged 18 to 29 in good health and CMV-seronegative.

This clone appeared a few times. This chain joins TRBV4-1 and TRBJ1-1; D possibly corresponds to TRBD1 (6 bases). Trimming took 3 bases from V and 6 from J, leaving 14 bases between them. The germline V gene has CDR1 MGHRA and CDR2 YSYEKL. The CDR3 length is 14 residues. In nucleotides, the CDR3 is TGCGCCAGCAGCCAGCCGAGGACAGTTTCTGAAGCTTTCTTT. This translates into CASSQPRTVSEAFF.

The genes are TRBV9 and TRBJ2-3, with D possibly being TRBD2 (5 bases). The germline V gene has CDR1 SGDLS and CDR2 YYNGEE. The CDR3 consists of 15 residues. V shed 0 bases and J shed 0 bases, with 8 bases lying between them. CDR3 in amino acids: CASSVGLASTDTQYF. CDR3 nucleotides: TGTGCCAGCAGCGTAGGCCTAGCTAGCACAGATACGCAGTATTTT.

The rearrangement joins TRBV28 to TRBJ2-5; the match to TRBD2 covers 7 bases. The CDR3 is 15 residues long. V lost 1 base to trimming and J lost 3 bases; unmatched junction nucleotides: 5. Germline-derived CDR1 and CDR2 are MDHEN and SYDVKM. The CDR3 protein is CASSLLGGGKETQYF. The DNA for the CDR3 is TGTGCCAGCAGTTTATTGGGGGGAGGGAAAGAGACCCAGTACTTC.

The chain couples TRBV9 to TRBJ1-1; weak D call: TRBD1 (5 bases). Germline V CDR1 and CDR2: SGDLS, YYNGEE. The CDR3 runs to 13 residues. V shed 0 bases and J shed 3 bases, with 6 bases lying between them. The CDR3 nucleotides are TGTGCCAGCAGCGTAGCAGGGTACACTGAAGCTTTCTTT. Protein: CASSVAGYTEAFF.

In its sample, this clone was seen once. The chain joins TRBV9 to TRBJ2-1; 10 nucleotides align to TRBD2. This CDR3 region has 13 residues. Losses at the gene ends were 7 bases for V and 6 bases for J; bases not matched to a gene: 4. CDR1 is SGDLS, CDR2 YYNGEE, per germline. The CDR3: CASASGSINEQFF. Written as DNA, the CDR3 is TGTGCCAGCGCTAGCGGGAGTATCAATGAGCAGTTCTTC.

Note on this clone: At one end the junction does not follow the germline gene, possibly because of a read error. The chain couples TRBV30 to TRBJ1-1; D ambiguous. Germline values: CDR1 GTSNPN, CDR2 SVGIG (reference sequence). The CDR3 runs 14 residues. The CDR3 sequence is CAGRVVHANTEAFF. The CDR3 nucleotides are TGTGCCGGGAGGGTGGTACACGCGAACACTGAAGCTTTCTTT. Full variable domain (remainder filled in from reference TRBV30 and TRBJ1-1): SQTIHQWPATLVQPVGSPLSLECTVEGTSNPNLYWYRQAAGRGLQLLFYSVGIGQISSEVPQNLSASRPQDRQFILSSKKLLLSDSGFYLCAGRVVHANTEAFFGQGTRLTVV.

CDR3 DNA sequence: TGTGCCAGCAGCTTATGGGCTAGCGGGAGTCTAAGTAGGGCTGAGCAGTACTTC. Its protein product is CASSLWASGSLSRAEQYF. The V and J genes are TRBV7-2 and TRBJ2-7, with 10 positions matching TRBD2. Looked up from germline, CDR1 is SGHTA and CDR2 is FQGNSA. With V trimmed by 2 bases and J by 7 bases, 17 bases remained unmatched. CDR3 length: 18 amino acids. The full variable domain, in which reference TRBV7-2 and TRBJ2-7 provide the parts outside the CDR3, is GAGVSQSPSNKVTEKGKDVELRCDPISGHTALYWYRQSLGQGLEFLIYFQGNSAPDKSGLPSDRFSAERTGGSVSTLTIQRTQQEDSAVYLCASSLWASGSLSRAEQYFGPGTRLTVT.

J is TRBJ2-5 and V is TRBV5-1, with unresolved D. With 5 bases removed from V and 7 bases from J, the gap between germline ends came to 9 bases. The CDR3 loop spans 11 amino acids. Germline assignment: CDR1 SGHRS and CDR2 YFSETQ. The CDR3 nucleotides read TGCGCCAGCAGTCTCACCGGGACCCAGTACTTC. This translates into CASSLTGTQYF.

The rearrangement joins TRBV6-5 to TRBJ2-1; 8 bases fit TRBD2. The germline CDR1 and CDR2 sequences are MNHEY and SVGAGI. The junction had 3 bases not matched to a gene; V was cut back by 4 bases and J by 4 bases. The CDR3 extends over 14 amino acids. In DNA, the CDR3 is TGTGCCAGCAGTTCGGGACTAGTATACAATGAGCAGTTCTTC. It is translated as CASSSGLVYNEQFF.

The rearrangement joins TRBV2 to TRBJ1-2; 7 positions match TRBD1. CDR3 length: 14 residues. J lost 2 bases, V lost 7 bases, and 7 bases had no gene match. Germline lookup yields CDR1 SNHLY and CDR2 FYNNEI. The CDR3 here is CASTGDRVNYGYTF. The CDR3 DNA follows: TGTGCCAGCACGGGGGACAGAGTCAACTATGGCTACACCTTC. The variable domain in full, with the rest retrieved from reference TRBV2 and TRBJ1-2, is EPEVTQTPSHQVTQMGQEVILRCVPISNHLYFYWYRQILGQKVEFLVSFYNNEISEKSEIFDDQFSVERPDGSNFTLKIRSTKLEDSAMYFCASTGDRVNYGYTFGSGTRLTVV.